Presented here are 5 T cell receptor beta chains from one specimen sequenced in a study of blood T cells in healthy people across ages. Combining a sample-barcoded 5' primer with a J-beta primer mix, a second PCR ran for roughly 7 to 12 cycles. TCRdb itself ran the 5' RACE reads through MiXCR, one entry per CDR3 protein. Of some 690,000 distinct CDR3 sequences listed, about 20% are singletons. Sequencing was done on a sample of blood. Source of these receptors: a man between 65 and 85 years old in good health.

This clonotype has just a few counts. The chain couples TRBV6-6 to TRBJ1-1; 11 positions agree with TRBD1. The CDR3 runs to 14 residues. V shed 7 bases, J shed 6 bases, and the junction held 7 bases outside the gene matches. Germline CDR1 is MNHNY and CDR2 is SVGAGI (reference sequence). In DNA form, the CDR3 reads TGTGCCAGCAAGGGACAGGGGGGGGAATCTGAAGCTTTCTTT. Translation gives CASKGQGGESEAFF.

This chain uses TRBV2 with TRBJ2-7; D call uncertain. V lost 6 bases and J lost 4, with 10 bases in between. The CDR3 has 12 residues. Germline V lookup: CDR1 SNHLY, CDR2 FYNNEI. CDR3 amino acids: CASRELGYEQYV. CDR3 DNA sequence: TGTGCCAGCAGGGAGTTGGGATACGAGCAGTACGTC.

CDR3 residues: CASDAALGGRTEAFF. CDR3 DNA sequence: TGTGCCAGCGATGCCGCCCTCGGGGGGCGGACTGAAGCTTTCTTT. The chain joins TRBV6-1 to TRBJ1-1; perhaps TRBD1 as D (6 bases). Germline-derived CDR1 and CDR2 are MNHNS and SASEGT. With 8 bases removed from V and 5 bases from J, the gap between germline ends came to 21 bases. This CDR3 is built from 15 residues.

This clonotype was counted ten times or more. The rearrangement links TRBV5-1 to TRBJ1-1; D unresolved. This CDR3 is 15 amino acids long. V was clipped by 0 bases and J by 1 base, with 10 bases between them. Germline V gene lookup returns CDR1 SGHRS and CDR2 YFSETQ. CDR3 protein: CASSLVGQANTEAFF. Here the CDR3 DNA reads TGCGCCAGCAGCTTGGTCGGGCAGGCGAACACTGAAGCTTTCTTT. The full variable domain, completed using reference TRBV5-1 and TRBJ1-1, is KAGVTQTPRYLIKTRGQQVTLSCSPISGHRSVSWYQQTPGQGLQFLFEYFSETQRNKGNFPGRFSGRQFSNSRSEMNVSTLELGDSALYLCASSLVGQANTEAFFGQGTRLTVV.

V is TRBV3-1 and J is TRBJ2-5; the D gene is possibly TRBD2 (5 bases). Trimming removed 3 bases from V and 4 bases from J, with 12 bases in between. Germline V gene data show CDR1 as LGHDT and CDR2 as YNNKEL (reference sequence). CDR3 length equals 14 residues. The CDR3 sequence: CASSHGTRGETQYF. For the CDR3, the DNA is TGTGCCAGCAGCCACGGCACTAGAGGAGAGACCCAGTACTTC.